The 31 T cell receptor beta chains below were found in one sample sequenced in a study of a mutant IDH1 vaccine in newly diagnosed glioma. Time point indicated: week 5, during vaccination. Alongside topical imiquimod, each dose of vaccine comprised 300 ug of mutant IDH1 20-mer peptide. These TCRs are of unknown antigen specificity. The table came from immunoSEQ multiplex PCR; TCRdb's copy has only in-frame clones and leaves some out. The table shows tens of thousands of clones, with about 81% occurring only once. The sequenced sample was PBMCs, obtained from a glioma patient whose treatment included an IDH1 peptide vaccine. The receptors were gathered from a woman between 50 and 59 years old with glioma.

The CDR3 protein is CAWSVQHNQPQHF. The CDR3 DNA follows: TGTGCCTGGAGTGTACAACACAATCAGCCCCAGCATTTT. The chain recombines TRBV30 with TRBJ1-5, with D uncertain. CDR1 GTSNPN and CDR2 SVGIG come from the germline V gene (reference sequence). The CDR3 extends over 13 amino acids. The V and J ends lost 0 bases and 3 bases respectively, with 6 bases between them. The full variable domain, completed using reference TRBV30 and TRBJ1-5, is SQTIHQWPATLVQPVGSPLSLECTVEGTSNPNLYWYRQAAGRGLQLLFYSVGIGQISSEVPQNLSASRPQDRQFILSSKKLLLSDSGFYLCAWSVQHNQPQHFGDGTRLSIL.

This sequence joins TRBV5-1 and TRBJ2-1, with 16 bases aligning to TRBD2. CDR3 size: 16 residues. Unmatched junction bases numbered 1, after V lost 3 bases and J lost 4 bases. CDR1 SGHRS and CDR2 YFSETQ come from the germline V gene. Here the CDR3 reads CASSSGLAGGYNEQFF. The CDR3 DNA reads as TGCGCCAGCAGCTCGGGACTAGCGGGGGGGTACAATGAGCAGTTCTTC.

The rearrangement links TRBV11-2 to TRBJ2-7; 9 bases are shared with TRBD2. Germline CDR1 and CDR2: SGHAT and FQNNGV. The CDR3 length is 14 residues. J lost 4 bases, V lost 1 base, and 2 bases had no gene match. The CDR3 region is CASSLGLAEYEQYF. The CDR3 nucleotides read TGTGCCAGCAGCTTAGGACTAGCGGAATACGAGCAGTACTTC. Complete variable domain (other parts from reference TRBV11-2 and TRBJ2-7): EAGVAQSPRYKIIEKRQSVAFWCNPISGHATLYWYQQILGQGPKLLIQFQNNGVVDDSQLPKDRFSAERLKGVDSTLKIQPAKLEDSAVYLCASSLGLAEYEQYFGPGTRLTVT.

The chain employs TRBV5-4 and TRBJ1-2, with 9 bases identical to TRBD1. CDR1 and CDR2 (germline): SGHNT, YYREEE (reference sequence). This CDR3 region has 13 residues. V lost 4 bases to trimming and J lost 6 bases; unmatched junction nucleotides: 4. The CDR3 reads CASSQDRGNGYTF. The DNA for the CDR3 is TGTGCCAGCAGCCAGGACAGGGGAAATGGCTACACCTTC.

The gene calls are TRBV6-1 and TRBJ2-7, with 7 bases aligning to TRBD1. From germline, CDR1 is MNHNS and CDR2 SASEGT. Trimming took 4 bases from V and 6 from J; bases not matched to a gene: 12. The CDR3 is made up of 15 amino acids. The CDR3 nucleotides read TGTGCCAGCAGTGGAAAAGGGGGCGGTTCGTCCGAGCAGTACTTC. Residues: CASSGKGGGSSEQYF.

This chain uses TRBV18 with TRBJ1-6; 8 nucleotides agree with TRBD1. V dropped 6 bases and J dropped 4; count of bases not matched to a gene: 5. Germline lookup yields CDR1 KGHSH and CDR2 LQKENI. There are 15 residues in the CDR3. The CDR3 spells CASSSDRGYNSPLHF. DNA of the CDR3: TGTGCCAGCTCTTCCGACAGGGGATATAATTCACCCCTCCACTTT.

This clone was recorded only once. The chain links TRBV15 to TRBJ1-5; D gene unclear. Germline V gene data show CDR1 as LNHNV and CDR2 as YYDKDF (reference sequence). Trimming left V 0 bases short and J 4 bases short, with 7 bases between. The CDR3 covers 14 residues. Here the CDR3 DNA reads TGTGCCACCAGCAGAGATATCCGGAATCAGCCCCAGCATTTT. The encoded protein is CATSRDIRNQPQHF.

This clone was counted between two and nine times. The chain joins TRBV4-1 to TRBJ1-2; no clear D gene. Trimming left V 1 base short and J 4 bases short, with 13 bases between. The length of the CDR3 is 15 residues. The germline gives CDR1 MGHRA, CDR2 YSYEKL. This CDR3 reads CASSQAAWTGYGYTF. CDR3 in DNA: TGCGCCAGCAGCCAAGCCGCTTGGACGGGCTATGGCTACACCTTC.

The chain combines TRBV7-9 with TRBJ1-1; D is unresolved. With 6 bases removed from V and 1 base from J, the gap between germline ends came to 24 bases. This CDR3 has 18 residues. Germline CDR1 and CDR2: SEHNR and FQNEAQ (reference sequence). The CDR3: CASREVRTGHPQNTEAFF. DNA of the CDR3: TGTGCCAGCAGGGAGGTCAGGACGGGTCATCCCCAGAACACTGAAGCTTTCTTT.

CDR3 DNA sequence: TGCGCCAGCAGTTTGGGCACAAGAGGGGAGACCCAGTACTTC. Protein product: CASSLGTRGETQYF. The chain is built from TRBV10-1 and TRBJ2-5; D may be TRBD2 (5 bases). Germline V lookup: CDR1 WNHNN, CDR2 SYGVQD (reference sequence). This CDR3 has 14 amino acids. V lost 5 bases and J lost 5, with 15 bases in between.

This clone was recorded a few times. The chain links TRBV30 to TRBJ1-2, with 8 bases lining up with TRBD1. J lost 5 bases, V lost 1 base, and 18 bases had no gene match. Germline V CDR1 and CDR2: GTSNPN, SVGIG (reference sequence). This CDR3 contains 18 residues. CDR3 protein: CAWSAGIRFGQGRYGYTF. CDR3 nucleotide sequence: TGTGCCTGGAGTGCGGGGATCCGGTTCGGACAGGGCCGGTATGGCTACACCTTC.

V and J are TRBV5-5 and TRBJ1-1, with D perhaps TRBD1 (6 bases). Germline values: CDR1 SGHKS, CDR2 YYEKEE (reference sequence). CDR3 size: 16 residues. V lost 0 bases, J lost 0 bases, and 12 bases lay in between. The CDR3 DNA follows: TGTGCCAGCAGCTTGGAGACAGGCTCTATGAACACTGAAGCTTTCTTT. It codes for CASSLETGSMNTEAFF.

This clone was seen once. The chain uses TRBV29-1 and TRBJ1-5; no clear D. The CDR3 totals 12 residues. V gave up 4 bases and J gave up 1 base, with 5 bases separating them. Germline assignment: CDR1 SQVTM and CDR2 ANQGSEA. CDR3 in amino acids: CSVAESNQPQHF. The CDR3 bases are TGCAGCGTTGCGGAAAGCAATCAGCCCCAGCATTTT.

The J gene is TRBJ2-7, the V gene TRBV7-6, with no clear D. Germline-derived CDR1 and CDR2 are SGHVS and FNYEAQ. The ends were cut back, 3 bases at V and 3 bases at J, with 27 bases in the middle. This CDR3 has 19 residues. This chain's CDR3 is CASSFSRTSDAPPDYEQYF. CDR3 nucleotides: TGTGCCAGCAGCTTTTCCAGGACCTCCGACGCTCCTCCTGACTACGAGCAGTACTTC.

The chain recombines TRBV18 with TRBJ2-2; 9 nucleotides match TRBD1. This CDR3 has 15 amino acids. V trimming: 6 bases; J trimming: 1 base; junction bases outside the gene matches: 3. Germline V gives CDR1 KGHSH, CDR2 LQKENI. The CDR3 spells CASSYRGQNTGELFF. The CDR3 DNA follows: TGTGCCAGCTCCTACAGGGGGCAGAACACCGGGGAGCTGTTTTTT. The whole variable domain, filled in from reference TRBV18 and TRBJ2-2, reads NAGVMQNPRHLVRRRGQEARLRCSPMKGHSHVYWYRQLPEEGLKFMVYLQKENIIDESGMPKERFSAEFPKEGPSILRIQQVVRGDSAAYFCASSYRGQNTGELFFGEGSRLTVL.

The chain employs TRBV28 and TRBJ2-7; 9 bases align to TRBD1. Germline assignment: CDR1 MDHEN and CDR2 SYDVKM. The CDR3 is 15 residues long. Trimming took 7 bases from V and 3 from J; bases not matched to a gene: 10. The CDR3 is CASTQAGQGYYEQYF. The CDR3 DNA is TGTGCCAGCACCCAAGCTGGACAGGGGTACTACGAGCAGTACTTC.

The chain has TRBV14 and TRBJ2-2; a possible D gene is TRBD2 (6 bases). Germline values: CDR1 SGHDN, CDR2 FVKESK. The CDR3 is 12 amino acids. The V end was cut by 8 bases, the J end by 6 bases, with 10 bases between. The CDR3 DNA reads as TGTGCCAGCTTCAGGGAGGCCGGGGAGCTGTTTTTT. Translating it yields CASFREAGELFF.

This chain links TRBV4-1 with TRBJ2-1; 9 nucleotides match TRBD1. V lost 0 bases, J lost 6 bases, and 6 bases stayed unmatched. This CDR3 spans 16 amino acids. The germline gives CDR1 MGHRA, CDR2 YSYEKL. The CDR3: CASSQDGTGRSNEQFF. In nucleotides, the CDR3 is TGCGCCAGCAGCCAAGATGGGACAGGGCGAAGCAATGAGCAGTTCTTC.

This CDR3 reads CASSFDGHNYGYTF. DNA of the CDR3: TGCGCCAGCAGCTTCGACGGACATAACTATGGCTACACCTTC. This sequence joins TRBV5-1 and TRBJ1-2; D may be TRBD1 (5 bases). Germline assignment: CDR1 SGHRS and CDR2 YFSETQ. The CDR3 has 14 amino acids. Trimming stripped 2 bases from V and 1 base from J, with 9 bases between.

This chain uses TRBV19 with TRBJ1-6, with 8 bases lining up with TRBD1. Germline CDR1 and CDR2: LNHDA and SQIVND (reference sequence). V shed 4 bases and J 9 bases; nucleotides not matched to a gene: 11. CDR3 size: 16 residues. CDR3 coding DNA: TGTGCCAGTAGTACAGGACAGGGAATGAAAGGTTCACCCCTCCACTTT. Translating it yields CASSTGQGMKGSPLHF.

CDR3 nucleotides: TGCGCCAGCAGCGCCACAGGGATCGAGCAGTACTTC. Its translation is CASSATGIEQYF. The chain uses TRBV5-1 and TRBJ2-7; perhaps TRBD1 as D (6 bases). The length of the CDR3 is 12 residues. Germline CDR1 and CDR2: SGHRS and YFSETQ. V was pared by 4 bases and J by 6 bases, with 11 bases between.

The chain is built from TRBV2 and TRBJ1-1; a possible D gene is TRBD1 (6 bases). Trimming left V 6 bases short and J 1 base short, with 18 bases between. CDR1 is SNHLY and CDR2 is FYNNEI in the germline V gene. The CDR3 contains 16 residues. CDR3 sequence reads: CASRGAPGTSNTEAFF. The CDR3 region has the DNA TGTGCCAGCAGGGGGGCCCCAGGAACCTCGAACACTGAAGCTTTCTTT.

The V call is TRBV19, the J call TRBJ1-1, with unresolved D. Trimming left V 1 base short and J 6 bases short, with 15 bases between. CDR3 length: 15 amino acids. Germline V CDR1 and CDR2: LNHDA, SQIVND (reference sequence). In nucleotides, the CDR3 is TGTGCCAGTAGTATAGGGAAAGTCGCGGGTCCTGAAGCTTTCTTT. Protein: CASSIGKVAGPEAFF.

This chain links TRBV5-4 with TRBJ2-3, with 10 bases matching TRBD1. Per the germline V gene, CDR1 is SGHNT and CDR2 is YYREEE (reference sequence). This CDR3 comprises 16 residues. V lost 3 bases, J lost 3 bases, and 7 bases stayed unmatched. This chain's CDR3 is CASSWMTGGRTDTQYF. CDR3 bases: TGTGCCAGCAGCTGGATGACAGGGGGCAGGACAGATACGCAGTATTTT.

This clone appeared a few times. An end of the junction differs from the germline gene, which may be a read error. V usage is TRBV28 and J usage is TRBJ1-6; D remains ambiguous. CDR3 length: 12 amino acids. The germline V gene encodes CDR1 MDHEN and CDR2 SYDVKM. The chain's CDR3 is CASSSERSPLHF. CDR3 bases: TGTGCCAGCAGTTCGGAACGGTCACCTCTCCACTTT.

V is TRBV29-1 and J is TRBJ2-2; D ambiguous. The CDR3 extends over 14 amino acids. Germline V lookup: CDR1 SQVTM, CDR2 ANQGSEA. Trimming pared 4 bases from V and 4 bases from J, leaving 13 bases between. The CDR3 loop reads CSVVLAASTGELFF. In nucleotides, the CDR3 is TGCAGCGTTGTACTGGCGGCAAGCACCGGGGAGCTGTTTTTT.

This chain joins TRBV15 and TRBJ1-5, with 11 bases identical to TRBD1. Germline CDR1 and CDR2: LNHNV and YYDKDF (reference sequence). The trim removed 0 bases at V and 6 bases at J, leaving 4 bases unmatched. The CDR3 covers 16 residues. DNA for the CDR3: TGTGCCACCAGCAGAGATTTGGGACAGGGGGGTCAGCCCCAGCATTTT. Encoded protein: CATSRDLGQGGQPQHF. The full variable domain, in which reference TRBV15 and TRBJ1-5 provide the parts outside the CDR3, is DAMVIQNPRYQVTQFGKPVTLSCSQTLNHNVMYWYQQKSSQAPKLLFHYYDKDFNNEADTPDNFQSRRPNTSFCFLDIRSPGLGDTAMYLCATSRDLGQGGQPQHFGDGTRLSIL.

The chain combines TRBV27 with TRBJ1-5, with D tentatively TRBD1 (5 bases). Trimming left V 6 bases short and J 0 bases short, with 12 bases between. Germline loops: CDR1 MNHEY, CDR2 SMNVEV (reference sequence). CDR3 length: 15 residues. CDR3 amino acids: CASRGTQASNQPQHF. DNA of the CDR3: TGTGCCAGCAGGGGGACGCAAGCTAGCAATCAGCCCCAGCATTTT.

The CDR3 sequence is CASSVYVAPNPPRAYEQYF. The CDR3 DNA is TGTGCCAGCAGTGTTTACGTTGCTCCTAACCCCCCAAGGGCCTACGAGCAGTACTTC. V gene TRBV27 combines with J gene TRBJ2-7, with no clear D. CDR1 is MNHEY and CDR2 is SMNVEV in the germline V gene (reference sequence). The germline V and J ends were trimmed by 5 bases and 2 bases, with 28 bases remaining between them. CDR3 length equals 19 residues.

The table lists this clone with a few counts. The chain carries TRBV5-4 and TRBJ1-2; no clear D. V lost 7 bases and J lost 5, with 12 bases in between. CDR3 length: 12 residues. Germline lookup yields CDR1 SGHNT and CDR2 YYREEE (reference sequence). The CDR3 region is CASRRTEYGYTF. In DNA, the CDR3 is TGTGCCAGCCGTCGGACGGAGTATGGCTACACCTTC.

Here the CDR3 DNA reads TGTGCCAGCAGGGAAACAGGGGGCTCGCTGATCGTTTATGGCTACACCTTC. It codes for CASRETGGSLIVYGYTF. The chain uses TRBV2 and TRBJ1-2; 9 bases match TRBD1. This CDR3 spans 17 amino acids. Germline loops: CDR1 SNHLY, CDR2 FYNNEI. V was pared by 6 bases and J by 5 bases, with 16 bases of the junction left unmatched.